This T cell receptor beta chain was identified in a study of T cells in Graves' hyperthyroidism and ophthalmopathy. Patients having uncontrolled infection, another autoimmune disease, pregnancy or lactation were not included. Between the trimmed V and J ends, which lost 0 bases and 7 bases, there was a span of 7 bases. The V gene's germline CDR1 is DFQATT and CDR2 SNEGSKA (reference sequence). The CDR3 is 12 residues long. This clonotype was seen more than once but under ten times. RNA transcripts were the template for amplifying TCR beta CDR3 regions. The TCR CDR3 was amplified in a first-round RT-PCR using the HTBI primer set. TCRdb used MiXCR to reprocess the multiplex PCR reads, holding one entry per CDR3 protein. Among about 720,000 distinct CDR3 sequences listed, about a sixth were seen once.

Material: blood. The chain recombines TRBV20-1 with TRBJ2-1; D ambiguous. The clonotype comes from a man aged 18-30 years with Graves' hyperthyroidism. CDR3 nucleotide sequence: TGCAGTGCTAGAGAGCGAGTTAATGAGCAGTTCTTC. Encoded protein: CSARERVNEQFF.